This passage covers 2 T cell receptor beta chains from one sample sequenced in a study of blood T cell repertoires in COVID-19. Produced via immunoSEQ multiplex PCR; TCRdb's table is partial and in-frame only. The sample has 350,000 to 450,000 clones, approximately 86% seen once. The specimen sequenced was peripheral blood. These receptor sequences come from an older woman with COVID-19, enrolled during active disease.

The rearrangement links TRBV5-1 to TRBJ2-2; tentative D call: TRBD1 (6 bases). This CDR3 is built from 15 residues. Per the germline V gene, CDR1 is SGHRS and CDR2 is YFSETQ. Trimming removed 1 base from V and 1 base from J, with 8 bases in between. The CDR3 DNA reads TGCGCCAGCAGCTTGCAGGGGTTGAACACCGGGGAGCTGTTTTTT. The encoded protein is CASSLQGLNTGELFF.

The chain employs TRBV2 and TRBJ2-7; 10 nucleotides align to TRBD1. CDR1 and CDR2 (germline): SNHLY, FYNNEI. The trim removed 4 bases at V and 5 bases at J, leaving 8 bases unmatched. This CDR3 is 15 amino acids long. CDR3: CASSGLGTGDNEQYF. The CDR3 DNA reads as TGTGCCAGCAGTGGCCTCGGGACAGGGGATAACGAGCAGTACTTC.